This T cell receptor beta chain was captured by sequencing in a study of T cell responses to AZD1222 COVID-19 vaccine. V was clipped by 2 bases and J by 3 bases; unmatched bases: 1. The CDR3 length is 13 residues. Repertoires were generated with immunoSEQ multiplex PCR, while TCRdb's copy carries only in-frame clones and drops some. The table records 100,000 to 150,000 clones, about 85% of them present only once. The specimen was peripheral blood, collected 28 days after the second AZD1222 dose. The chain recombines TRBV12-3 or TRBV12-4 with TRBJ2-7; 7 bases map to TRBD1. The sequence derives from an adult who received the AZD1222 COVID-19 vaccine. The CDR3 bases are TGTGCCAGCAGTTTAAGGGGGCTCTACGAGCAGTACTTC. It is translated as CASSLRGLYEQYF.